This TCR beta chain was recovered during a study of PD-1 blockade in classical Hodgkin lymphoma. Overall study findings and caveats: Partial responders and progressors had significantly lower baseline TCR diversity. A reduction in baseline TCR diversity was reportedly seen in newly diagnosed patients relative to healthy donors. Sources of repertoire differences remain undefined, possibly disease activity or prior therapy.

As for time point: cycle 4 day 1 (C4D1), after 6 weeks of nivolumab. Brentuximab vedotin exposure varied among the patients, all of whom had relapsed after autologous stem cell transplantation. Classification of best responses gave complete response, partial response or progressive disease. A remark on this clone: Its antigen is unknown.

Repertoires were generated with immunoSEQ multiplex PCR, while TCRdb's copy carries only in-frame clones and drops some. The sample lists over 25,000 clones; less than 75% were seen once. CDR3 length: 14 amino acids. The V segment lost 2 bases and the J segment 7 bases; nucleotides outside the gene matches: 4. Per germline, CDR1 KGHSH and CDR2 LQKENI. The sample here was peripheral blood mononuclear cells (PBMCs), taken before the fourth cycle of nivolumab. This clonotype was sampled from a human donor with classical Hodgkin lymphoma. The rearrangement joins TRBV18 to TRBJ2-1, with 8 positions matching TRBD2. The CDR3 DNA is TGTGCCAGCTCACCAACGGGGGGGCGAAATGAGCAGTTCTTC. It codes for CASSPTGGRNEQFF.